These T cell receptor beta chains were read from a single sample in a study of identical twins. TCRdb re-called the 5' RACE reads through MiXCR, storing one row per CDR3 protein. The table records about 570,000 distinct CDR3 sequences, roughly 9.5% of them present only once. These same data were also listed under a study on yellow fever vaccine responses in identical twins.

The source material was PBMCs. Receptors originate from a woman aged 18-35 years in good health. The conserved cysteine and the conserved F or W are not part of the CDR3 here. Each record gives: clone size, V gene, J gene, CDR3 protein. Some rows mark clone size as missing; the rest say once, few, many or name a class of expanded clone.

few	TRBV4-1	TRBJ2-7	ASSQDWTGEAYEQY
few	TRBV9	TRBJ2-1	ASSVEEGANEQF
few	TRBV9	TRBJ2-5	ASSSALRGLGETQY
NA	TRBV10-3	TRBJ2-7	AITYRTGDTYEQY
many	TRBV9	TRBJ1-5	ASSVGGGGGDQPQH
NA	TRBV24-1	TRBJ2-3	ATSDLVGGATDTQY
NA	TRBV6-1	TRBJ1-5	ASSASTGFEQPQH
many	TRBV6-2/TRBV6-3	TRBJ2-5	ASSALLAGGPIFQETQY
NA	TRBV4-3	TRBJ2-5	ASSQDPPGLAGRGQETQY
few	TRBV11-2	TRBJ2-6	ASIIGSSGANVLT
few	TRBV7-8	TRBJ2-7	ASSSSLAGGPREQY
many	TRBV3-1	TRBJ2-7	ASSRQTSGYEQY
many	TRBV28	TRBJ2-7	ASSFPGDEQY
NA	TRBV4-3	TRBJ2-7	ASSQDYRGTYEQY
NA	TRBV20-1	TRBJ2-3	CAKQLAGAVTDTQY
NA	TRBV12-3/TRBV12-4	TRBJ2-5	ASSRSWATETQY
many	TRBV5-1	TRBJ2-1	ASSSPGGWTDGQF
few	TRBV30	TRBJ2-7	AWNRGVGEQY
many	TRBV7-2	TRBJ2-5	ASSSTGTQY
many	TRBV12-3/TRBV12-4	TRBJ2-1	ASRFGGLGNNEQF
NA	TRBV20-1	TRBJ2-6	SAFKSLAGGPPGANVLT
many	TRBV3-1	TRBJ2-3	ASSPLLTSGGTDTQY
many	TRBV29-1	TRBJ2-1	SAWGPANNEQF
many	TRBV15	TRBJ2-2	ATSRDPTGVTGELF
NA	TRBV20-1	TRBJ2-5	SARVPGGETQY
many	TRBV12-3/TRBV12-4	TRBJ2-3	ASSPRQGSADTQY
many	TRBV20-1	TRBJ2-1	SARGPTVSYNEQF
NA	TRBV6-5	TRBJ2-2	ASWKSTGELF
many	TRBV24-1	TRBJ2-2	ATLSGLPTTGELF
few	TRBV11-2	TRBJ2-2	ASSFSGRNTGELF
NA	TRBV24-1	TRBJ2-6	ATSEAGTGAGANVLT
NA	TRBV18	TRBJ1-5	ASSPQVNEPQH
NA	TRBV4-3	TRBJ2-3	ASSQGAGASDTQY
NA	TRBV19	TRBJ1-5	ASSRQGQVDQPQH
NA	TRBV20-1	TRBJ2-7	SNLPGQGTNEQY
NA	TRBV20-1	TRBJ1-2	SAREAGRGRPYGYT
few	TRBV7-2	TRBJ2-3	ASSQGQGRDTQY
few	TRBV28	TRBJ1-1	ASLNGGGTEAF
NA	TRBV7-6	TRBJ2-6	ASSAITGSGANVLT
many	TRBV12-3/TRBV12-4	TRBJ2-7	ASRPTSGSRNEQY
many	TRBV28	TRBJ2-2	ASSTLRTGGYTGELF
NA	TRBV13	TRBJ2-7	ASSLRPKTGSGENEQY
few	TRBV20-1	TRBJ2-5	SAPNPRGQTQY
NA	TRBV20-1	TRBJ2-1	SARALGSRGGYNEQF
NA	TRBV7-9	TRBJ2-1	ASSLGDRRSNEQF
few	TRBV29-1	TRBJ2-6	SVSPGSGANVLT
few	TRBV12-3/TRBV12-4	TRBJ2-7	ASRSGTGLVEQY
few	TRBV5-8	TRBJ2-3	ASSLSTRSDTQY
few	TRBV7-9	TRBJ2-7	ASSLPQGGVREQY
few	TRBV4-1	TRBJ1-2	ASSQEQGTYGYT
NA	TRBV7-3	TRBJ2-1	ASSSLGGNEQF
NA	TRBV10-3	TRBJ2-7	AISESPFLRAGAGYEQY
many	TRBV10-3	TRBJ1-5	AISSDANQPQH
NA	TRBV4-2	TRBJ2-2	ASSPAGGLAGAPPGELF
few	TRBV29-1	TRBJ2-3	SVDPAESTDTQY
NA	TRBV20-1	TRBJ2-3	SARDWGGTDTQY
NA	TRBV20-1	TRBJ2-7	SAPRFTSGYEQY
few	TRBV30	TRBJ2-1	AWSRSYNEQF